The T cell receptor (beta chain) under discussion was sequenced for a study of blood T cell repertoires in COVID-19 (dated by TCRdb to about 2020). At the level of the whole study: The collaborator samples originated in the United States, Italy and Spain and spanned the acute and convalescent phases of COVID-19. Nearly every sample came with metadata listing a de-identified subject ID, COVID-19 status, age in years and sex. The samples were drawn from two sources: the first 160 participants of the ongoing ImmuneRACE study, and fewer than 1,500 subjects contributed by 6 global collaborators. The dataset comprised deeply sampled blood TCRbeta repertoires from subjects exposed to, actively infected with, or recovered from COVID-19. A freely available public database, intended as a resource for researchers studying the immune response to SARS-CoV-2, is where the repertoires were released. Where HLA class I and class II types were available, the types were taken from metadata supplied by the sample provider, not from assay-based typing. The prospective study material was composed of cDNA or gDNA derived from T cells, B-cell-depleted T cells, or PBMCs.

The immunoSEQ Assay, a bias-controlled multiplex PCR, was used to amplify TCRbeta CDR3 regions from genomic DNA. The authors' analysis ran thus. Within the assay, amplification of reference gene primers was used to estimate how many nucleated cells each sample contained. Sequence reads were collapsed and filtered to measure the absolute abundance of every unique TCRbeta CDR3 rearrangement. For each sample, productive Simpson clonality was calculated as the square root of Simpson's diversity index over productive rearrangements. TCRdb limited this immuneACCESS table to in-frame rearrangements with V and J called. A share of clones is missing; checked studies link under half to unresolved V genes, and the rest is unexplained. V, J and clone size are those of that table, while D and trimming were read from the DNA. The sample table holds approximately 100,000 clones, of which 85% were seen once. The ten top clones hold approximately 2% of the sample.

According to the germline V gene (reference sequence), CDR1 reads LNHDA and CDR2 reads SQIVND. The junction carries 15 bases between V and J, which are trimmed by 6 bases and 3 bases respectively. The CDR3 numbers 15 residues from cysteine through phenylalanine. Solely the CDR3 DNA is kept, with 45 bases framed from the first base. Turning to this clone: Its antigen remains undetermined. The sample holds no much larger clone one base away, and base qualities are not on file.

Points the paper makes about the study in general: How much clinical and demographic metadata was included differed by source and by participant, and the metadata was provided uncurated.

Collaborating institutions collected whole blood in K2EDTA tubes following their own protocols. Collaborator samples were shipped for TCRbeta analysis as frozen whole blood, isolated PBMCs, or DNA extracted from either sample type. This sequence uses TRBV19 and TRBJ2-4; confidence is insufficient to name the D gene. This clonotype originated in a woman between 70 and 85 years old with active or convalescent COVID-19. Specimen: peripheral blood. The CDR3 loop reads CASSQRGLGKNIQYF. The DNA is TGTGCCAGTAGCCAACGTGGTCTCGGCAAAAACATTCAGTACTTC.